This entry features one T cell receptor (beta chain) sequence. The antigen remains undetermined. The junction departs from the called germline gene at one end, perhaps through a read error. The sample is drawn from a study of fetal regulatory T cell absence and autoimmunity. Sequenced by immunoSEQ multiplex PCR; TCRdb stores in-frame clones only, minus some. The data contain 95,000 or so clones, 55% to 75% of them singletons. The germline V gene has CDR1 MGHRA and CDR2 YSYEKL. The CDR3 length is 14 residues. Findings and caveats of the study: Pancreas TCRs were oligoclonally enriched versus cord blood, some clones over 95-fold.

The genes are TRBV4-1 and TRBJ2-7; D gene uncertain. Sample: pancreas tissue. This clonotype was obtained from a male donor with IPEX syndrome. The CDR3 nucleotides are TGCGCCAGCAGCCGCTTTACCGGCTCCCACGAGCAGTACTTC. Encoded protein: CASSRFTGSHEQYF.